The T cell receptor beta chain described here comes from a study of OX40 agonist ivuxolimab in advanced cancers. Overall study: The patients' treatment was ivuxolimab, an agonistic anti-OX40 (CD134) antibody.

The data were produced by immunoSEQ multiplex PCR, yet TCRdb's version contains in-frame clones alone and is incomplete. Of 42,000 or so clones listed, 85% to 90% were seen once; the top ten hold just over 20%. Study conclusions and caveats: On average, CD8+ T cells showed a greater number of expanded clones than CD4+.

Concerning this clone itself: Its antigen is not known.

Sequenced here: CD4+ or CD8+ T cells sorted from blood, sampled in a trial of the OX40 agonist ivuxolimab. This receptor was obtained from an adult with an advanced solid tumor such as melanoma, head and neck, liver or kidney cancer.

The CDR3 DNA sequence: TGCAGCGTTGGACCCGGGGAGAACACCGGGGAGCTGTTTTTT. This codes for CSVGPGENTGELFF. The chain is built from TRBV29-1 and TRBJ2-2, with a weak D call TRBD2 (5 bases). The CDR3 has 14 amino acids. Trimming removed 4 bases at V and 1 base at J, with 10 bases between. Looked up from germline, CDR1 is SQVTM and CDR2 is ANQGSEA.